These T cell receptor beta chains were read from a single sample in a study of T cell repertoires in cytomegalovirus infection. TCRdb used MiXCR to reprocess the reads, holding one entry per CDR3 protein. The repertoire consists of about 180,000 distinct CDR3 sequences, with approximately 15% occurring once and the leading ten covering 20% to 30%. The sample comprised PBMCs. The receptors stem from a human donor in good health (CMV status not recorded). Some clones in this sample may be carry-over from other donors' samples. The CDR3 runs from the conserved cysteine through the conserved F or W. The D gene is left open where the match is weak. Only some rows state a clone size, as once, few, many or a class for expanded clones.

d_call clone_size j_call v_call cdr3_aa cdr3_nt
. few TRBJ2-3 TRBV6-6 CASSANVQTQYF TGTGCCAGCAGCGCCAACGTCCAAACGCAGTATTTT
. few TRBJ2-3 TRBV7-9 CASSPGGQDSDTQYF TGTGCCAGCAGCCCCGGGGGCCAGGACTCAGATACGCAGTATTTT
TRBD1 many TRBJ2-7 TRBV12-3/TRBV12-4 CASSPLGQPTYEQYF TGTGCCAGCAGCCCTTTGGGACAGCCCACCTACGAGCAGTACTTC
TRBD2 . TRBJ2-7 TRBV15 CATSLGGVSYEQYF TGTGCCACCAGCCTCGGGGGGGTCTCCTACGAGCAGTACTTC
. . TRBJ2-1 TRBV5-6 CASSPGNFGYNEQFF TGTGCCAGCAGCCCCGGGAACTTTGGCTACAATGAGCAGTTCTTC
TRBD2 . TRBJ2-3 TRBV7-2 CASSLTRWGGQYF TGTGCCAGCAGCTTGACGCGCTGGGGGGGGCAGTATTTT
. few TRBJ2-2 TRBV12-3/TRBV12-4 CASSLGPRTAGELFF TGTGCCAGCAGTTTAGGGCCCCGCACCGCCGGGGAGCTGTTTTTT
. many TRBJ2-1 TRBV12-3/TRBV12-4 CASTKGVTYNEQFF TGTGCCAGCACCAAGGGGGTAACCTACAATGAGCAGTTCTTC
. few TRBJ1-4 TRBV29-1 CSAATNEKLFF TGCAGCGCTGCAACTAATGAAAAACTGTTTTTT
TRBD1 many TRBJ2-7 TRBV7-8 CASSNRGRSSYEQYF TGTGCCAGCAGCAACAGGGGAAGGAGCTCCTACGAGCAGTACTTC
. . TRBJ2-3 TRBV19 CASSITLVADTQYF TGTGCCAGTAGTATAACGCTTGTTGCAGATACGCAGTATTTT
. many TRBJ1-2 TRBV6-1 CASRRDTGSSSYGYTF TGTGCCAGCAGGAGGGATACAGGCTCCAGCTCGTATGGCTACACCTTC
TRBD1 . TRBJ2-7 TRBV7-9 CASSHTPGQKNEQYF TGTGCCAGCAGCCATACCCCGGGACAGAAGAACGAGCAGTACTTC
TRBD2 many TRBJ2-1 TRBV7-3 CASKATSGINNEQFF TGTGCCAGCAAGGCGACTAGCGGGATAAATAATGAGCAGTTCTTC
TRBD1 many TRBJ1-1 TRBV7-2 CASSPLLGGRTEAFF TGTGCCAGCAGCCCTCTCCTAGGGGGCAGGACTGAAGCTTTCTTT
. many TRBJ1-5 TRBV5-1 CASSLSGGGNQPQHF TGCGCCAGCAGCCTTAGCGGGGGAGGAAATCAGCCCCAGCATTTT
TRBD2 . TRBJ2-1 TRBV5-4 CASSDGWTSGYNEQFF TGTGCCAGCAGCGACGGTTGGACTAGCGGTTACAATGAGCAGTTCTTC
. . TRBJ2-3 TRBV7-8 CASSLGGAVGGTDTQYF TGTGCCAGCAGCTTAGGTGGAGCGGTGGGGGGCACAGATACGCAGTATTTT
. . TRBJ2-7 TRBV7-2 CASSRKAGREQYF TGTGCCAGCAGCAGAAAGGCAGGTCGGGAGCAGTACTTC
. many TRBJ2-7 TRBV27 CASSPPKTGLYEQYF TGTGCCAGCAGCCCACCAAAAACAGGACTATACGAGCAGTACTTC
. few TRBJ1-2 TRBV6-1 CASSYVGVGSHGYTF TGTGCCAGCAGTTATGTCGGCGTCGGTTCCCATGGCTACACCTTC
. . TRBJ1-2 TRBV12-3/TRBV12-4 CASSWSESMSYTF TGTGCCAGCAGTTGGTCTGAGTCTATGAGCTACACCTTC
. many TRBJ1-1 TRBV12-3/TRBV12-4 CASSSGKFGEAFF TGTGCCAGCAGTTCAGGGAAGTTCGGTGAAGCTTTCTTT
. medium-sized TRBJ1-1 TRBV7-8 CASSQGQWMNTEAFF TGTGCCAGCAGCCAAGGACAGTGGATGAACACTGAAGCTTTCTTT
TRBD2 . TRBJ2-1 TRBV7-9 CASSLSLLAGSFEQFF TGTGCCAGCAGCTTATCTTTACTAGCGGGATCCTTTGAGCAGTTCTTC
. . TRBJ1-1 TRBV14 CASSRWEQNTEAFF TGTGCCAGCAGCCGTTGGGAACAGAACACTGAAGCTTTCTTT
. many TRBJ1-1 TRBV12-3/TRBV12-4 CASSLRNPNTEAFF TGTGCCAGCAGTTTGAGAAACCCGAACACTGAAGCTTTCTTT
. many TRBJ2-5 TRBV12-3/TRBV12-4 CASTSGETQYF TGTGCCAGCACCTCGGGTGAGACCCAGTACTTC
TRBD2 many TRBJ2-3 TRBV11-2 CASSESSGTSYTDTQYF TGTGCCAGCAGCGAATCTAGCGGGACGTCCTACACAGATACGCAGTATTTT
. . TRBJ1-1 TRBV7-9 CASSPQINTEAFF TGTGCCAGCAGTCCACAGATTAACACTGAAGCTTTCTTT
. . TRBJ1-1 TRBV25-1 CASSHSLAAEAFF TGTGCCAGCAGCCACTCCTTGGCGGCTGAAGCTTTCTTT
. . TRBJ2-5 TRBV6-6 CASSYWGAQETQYF TGTGCCAGCAGTTACTGGGGGGCCCAAGAGACCCAGTACTTC
. many TRBJ1-5 TRBV7-2 CASSLKFLRPQHF TGTGCCAGCAGCTTAAAATTTCTGCGGCCCCAGCATTTT
. . TRBJ1-1 TRBV11-2 CASSSIGGQNTEAFF TGTGCCAGCAGCTCAATCGGGGGACAGAACACTGAAGCTTTCTTT
. . TRBJ2-7 TRBV7-3 CASSLQGTGSYEQYF TGTGCCAGCAGCTTACAGGGAACCGGGAGTTACGAGCAGTACTTC
. . TRBJ1-5 TRBV10-1 CASSEGGINQPQHF TGCGCCAGCAGTGAGGGGGGCATTAATCAGCCCCAGCATTTT
. few TRBJ2-1 TRBV12-3/TRBV12-4 CASSSRTSYNEQFF TGTGCCAGCAGTTCCCGGACCTCCTACAATGAGCAGTTCTTC
TRBD1 many TRBJ1-4 TRBV7-9 CASSPSAGTGEDEKLFF TGTGCCAGCAGCCCGTCTGCCGGGACAGGGGAGGATGAAAAACTGTTTTTT
TRBD1 . TRBJ1-1 TRBV5-5 CASTLDRANTEAFF TGTGCCAGCACCCTGGACAGGGCGAACACTGAAGCTTTCTTT
TRBD1 . TRBJ1-4 TRBV4-1 CASSHPREGRGQEKLFF TGCGCCAGCAGCCATCCCCGAGAGGGCAGGGGGCAGGAAAAACTGTTTTTT
TRBD1 few TRBJ2-2 TRBV6-2/TRBV6-3 CASRGQGAGELFF TGTGCCAGCCGCGGACAGGGTGCCGGGGAGCTGTTTTTT
. many TRBJ2-2 TRBV6-4 CASSDNAENTGELFF TGTGCCAGCAGTGACAATGCAGAGAACACCGGGGAGCTGTTTTTT
. . TRBJ2-2 TRBV27 CASTLGGRLRNTGELFF TGTGCCAGCACTTTGGGAGGAAGGCTCCGAAACACCGGGGAGCTGTTTTTT
. . TRBJ2-7 TRBV7-3 CASSLTRSIQDEQYF TGTGCCAGCAGCTTAACTCGATCGATCCAAGACGAGCAGTACTTC
. few TRBJ2-7 TRBV27 CASSSYTGTNSYGQYF TGTGCCAGCAGTTCCTATACAGGTACAAATTCCTACGGGCAGTACTTC
TRBD1 . TRBJ2-4 TRBV19 CASSTDRGPRYDIQYF TGTGCCAGTAGTACGGACAGGGGGCCAAGATACGACATTCAGTACTTC
TRBD2 . TRBJ2-2 TRBV3-1 CASSLSGLAGALDTGELFF TGTGCCAGCAGCCTATCAGGACTAGCGGGGGCCCTCGACACCGGGGAGCTGTTTTTT
. . TRBJ2-3 TRBV11-2 CASGRAKSDTQYF TGTGCCAGCGGAAGGGCCAAATCAGATACGCAGTATTTT
. many TRBJ2-7 TRBV6-2/TRBV6-3 CASTEVGYEQYF TGTGCCAGCACGGAGGTTGGCTACGAGCAGTACTTC
TRBD2 many TRBJ2-3 TRBV7-6 CASSLWTSGGDTQYF TGTGCCAGCAGCTTATGGACTAGCGGGGGGGATACGCAGTATTTT
. few TRBJ1-2 TRBV19 CASSIEGSGGYTF TGTGCCAGTAGTATTGAAGGGTCTGGAGGCTACACCTTC